These 24 T cell receptor beta chains share one sample of origin, sequenced in a study of blood T cell repertoires in COVID-19. TCRdb's copy holds only in-frame clones and misses some; the assay was immunoSEQ multiplex PCR. The top ten clones hold 15% to 20% of a sample with 210,000 or so clones, less than 90% of them seen once. The specimen was peripheral blood. These TCRs come from a human donor in a cohort sampled during active COVID-19.

This clone was picked up a small number of times. The chain employs TRBV6-5 and TRBJ2-3, with 10 bases aligning to TRBD1. The junction had 4 bases not matched to a gene; V was cut back by 2 bases and J by 2 bases. CDR3 length: 16 amino acids. Germline V lookup: CDR1 MNHEY, CDR2 SVGAGI. The chain's CDR3 is CASSYQGQGSTDTQYF. CDR3 nucleotides: TGTGCCAGCAGTTACCAGGGACAGGGGTCCACAGATACGCAGTATTTT.

V gene TRBV19 combines with J gene TRBJ1-1; D not certain. CDR1 and CDR2 (germline): LNHDA, SQIVND (reference sequence). V lost 4 bases, J lost 0 bases, and 6 bases lay in between. CDR3 length equals 13 residues. CDR3 nucleotide sequence: TGTGCCAGTAGTAATCCGTTGAACACTGAAGCTTTCTTT. This translates into CASSNPLNTEAFF.

The sample holds a few counts of this clone. V is TRBV3-1 (or the pseudogene TRBV3-2) and J is TRBJ2-6; the D gene is possibly TRBD1 (6 bases). Trimming took off 3 bases at V and 0 bases at J, with 12 bases between the two ends. This CDR3 is 17 amino acids long. Germline-derived CDR1 and CDR2 are LGHDT and YNNKEL (reference sequence). The CDR3 reads CASSHSGASSGANVLTF. The CDR3 DNA reads TGTGCCAGCAGCCACTCAGGGGCGAGCTCTGGGGCCAACGTCCTGACTTTC.

The chain has TRBV30 and TRBJ2-2, with TRBD1 matching 9 bases. The CDR3 spans 15 residues. Trimming cost V 2 bases and J 4 bases; bases outside gene matches: 5. CDR1 and CDR2 (germline): GTSNPN, SVGIG (reference sequence). In DNA, the CDR3 is TGTGCCTGGAGTACTCGACAGGGGGGCACCGGGGAGCTGTTTTTT. Translation: CAWSTRQGGTGELFF. The full variable domain, its missing parts supplied by reference TRBV30 and TRBJ2-2, is SQTIHQWPATLVQPVGSPLSLECTVEGTSNPNLYWYRQAAGRGLQLLFYSVGIGQISSEVPQNLSASRPQDRQFILSSKKLLLSDSGFYLCAWSTRQGGTGELFFGEGSRLTVL.

The genes are TRBV5-1 and TRBJ2-1; possible D gene TRBD1, 6 bases. The CDR3 totals 13 residues. CDR1 is SGHRS and CDR2 is YFSETQ in the germline V gene. V shed 2 bases and J shed 3 bases, with 6 bases lying between them. As DNA, the CDR3 is TGCGCCAGCAGCTTACAGGGCTACAATGAGCAGTTCTTC. Translating gives CASSLQGYNEQFF.

The table lists this clone with a count of one. The gene calls are TRBV10-3 and TRBJ2-7; TRBD2 agrees at 9 bases. The trim removed 10 bases at V and 0 bases at J, leaving 7 bases unmatched. Germline V gene sequence: CDR1 ENHRY, CDR2 SYGVKD. This CDR3 spans 14 amino acids. CDR3 coding DNA: TGTGCCACCATTAGCGGGAGCACCTCCTACGAGCAGTACTTC. Translating it yields CATISGSTSYEQYF.

The chain uses TRBV7-9 and TRBJ2-7; 8 bases are shared with TRBD1. Trimming at V came to 5 bases and at J to 4 bases, leaving 13 bases not matched to a gene. The length of the CDR3 is 16 residues. Germline V gene sequence: CDR1 SEHNR, CDR2 FQNEAQ (reference sequence). The CDR3 sequence: CASSPGGGTGVYEQYF. The DNA of the CDR3 is TGTGCCAGCAGCCCAGGTGGGGGGACAGGTGTTTACGAGCAGTACTTC.

This chain joins TRBV5-1 and TRBJ2-1; tentatively, D is TRBD2 (6 bases). CDR3 length: 14 amino acids. Germline V gives CDR1 SGHRS, CDR2 YFSETQ. The germline V and J ends were trimmed by 4 bases and 2 bases, with 10 bases remaining between them. The CDR3 is CASSPGLAYNEQFF. CDR3 coding DNA: TGCGCCAGCAGCCCGGGACTTGCCTACAATGAGCAGTTCTTC.

This clone was recorded only once. The CDR3 nucleotides are TGTGCCAGCAGCTGGCCAACAGACAGGGGACCTGAAGCTTTCTTT. This codes for CASSWPTDRGPEAFF. The chain recombines TRBV5-6 with TRBJ1-1; 8 bases fit TRBD1. V dropped 3 bases and J dropped 6; count of bases not matched to a gene: 10. The germline gives CDR1 SGHDT, CDR2 YYEEEE. The CDR3 is made up of 15 amino acids.

V and J are TRBV6-5 and TRBJ2-2; possible D gene TRBD1, 6 bases. This CDR3 region has 14 residues. Trimming stripped 7 bases from V and 2 bases from J, with 11 bases between. Germline lookup yields CDR1 MNHEY and CDR2 SVGAGI. In nucleotides, the CDR3 is TGTGCCAGCAAGCGGACAGTAAACACCGGGGAGCTGTTTTTT. This encodes CASKRTVNTGELFF.

J is TRBJ2-6 and V is TRBV5-1, with 7 bases fitting TRBD2. Germline loops: CDR1 SGHRS, CDR2 YFSETQ. There are 15 residues in the CDR3. V shed 5 bases, J shed 4 bases, and the junction held 6 bases outside the gene matches. CDR3 DNA sequence: TGCGCCAGCAGTCGCGGGGGAGACGGGGCCAACGTCCTGACTTTC. This gives the protein CASSRGGDGANVLTF.

This chain joins TRBV6-1 and TRBJ2-5; D is perhaps TRBD2 (5 bases). The CDR3 is 15 amino acids. Germline-derived CDR1 and CDR2 are MNHNS and SASEGT. V lost 0 bases to trimming and J lost 5 bases, with 13 bases between them. CDR3 amino acids: CASSEAGSSGETQYF. CDR3 nucleotide sequence: TGTGCCAGCAGTGAAGCAGGGAGCTCGGGGGAGACCCAGTACTTC.

J is TRBJ1-4 and V is TRBV15; TRBD1 agrees at 7 bases. V lost 0 bases, J lost 8 bases, and 9 bases stayed unmatched. Germline V gene lookup returns CDR1 LNHNV and CDR2 YYDKDF (reference sequence). The CDR3 sequence is 16 residues long. CDR3 coding DNA: TGTGCCACCAGCAGAGATAAAGTCTGGGACAGAGAAAAACTGTTTTTT. As protein: CATSRDKVWDREKLFF.

This sequence joins TRBV2 and TRBJ2-1; TRBD2 agrees at 10 bases. Germline CDR1 and CDR2: SNHLY and FYNNEI. V gave up 6 bases and J gave up 6 bases; unmatched junction bases: 8. The CDR3 is made up of 15 amino acids. CDR3 DNA: TGTGCCAGCAGGGGGAGCGGGAGGGCCGGCAATGAGCAGTTCTTC. This encodes CASRGSGRAGNEQFF.

J is TRBJ2-3 and V is TRBV18, with a weak D call TRBD1 (5 bases). This CDR3 is 13 amino acids long. V gave up 2 bases and J gave up 6 bases, with 9 bases separating them. Germline CDR1 KGHSH, CDR2 LQKENI. In nucleotides, the CDR3 is TGTGCCAGCTCACCATCAGGGCGGGATACGCAGTATTTT. It specifies CASSPSGRDTQYF.

In its sample, this clone was seen once. The chain couples TRBV6-1 to TRBJ1-2; D is uncertain. Looked up from germline, CDR1 is MNHNS and CDR2 is SASEGT. V was cut by 1 base and J by 9 bases, with 3 bases left in between. The CDR3 loop spans 10 amino acids. CDR3 in amino acids: CASSEGRYTF. The DNA of the CDR3 is TGTGCCAGCAGTGAAGGGCGCTACACCTTC.

CDR3 bases: TGTGCCACCAGCAGAGATGGAGTGGGTTCACAGTACTTC. Translating gives CATSRDGVGSQYF. The gene calls are TRBV15 and TRBJ2-5; D unresolved. Germline V gene data show CDR1 as LNHNV and CDR2 as YYDKDF (reference sequence). Trimming took off 0 bases at V and 11 bases at J, with 13 bases between the two ends. This CDR3 is built from 13 residues. Drawing the rest from reference TRBV15 and TRBJ2-5, the complete variable domain is DAMVIQNPRYQVTQFGKPVTLSCSQTLNHNVMYWYQQKSSQAPKLLFHYYDKDFNNEADTPDNFQSRRPNTSFCFLDIRSPGLGDTAMYLCATSRDGVGSQYFGPGTRLLVL.

V and J are TRBV12-3 or TRBV12-4 and TRBJ1-1; D is undetermined. Trimming took 3 bases from V and 1 from J, leaving 6 bases between them. This CDR3 has 13 residues. The CDR3 loop reads CASSFAGNTEAFF. In nucleotides, the CDR3 is TGTGCCAGCAGTTTTGCGGGGAACACTGAAGCTTTCTTT.

V is TRBV27 and J is TRBJ2-7; D perhaps matches TRBD1 (6 bases). Germline values: CDR1 MNHEY, CDR2 SMNVEV (reference sequence). Trimming removed 6 bases from V and 0 bases from J, with 9 bases in between. CDR3 length: 13 amino acids. The CDR3 sequence: CASSPDSSYEQYF. The CDR3 nucleotides read TGTGCCAGCAGCCCGGACAGCTCCTACGAGCAGTACTTC.

J is TRBJ2-5 and V is TRBV18; TRBD1 matches at 9 bases. The CDR3 length is 16 residues. Germline V gene sequence: CDR1 KGHSH, CDR2 LQKENI. J was trimmed by 4 bases and V by 3 bases; bases with no gene match: 9. The CDR3 region is CASSPIEGTGLETQYF. The CDR3, as DNA: TGTGCCAGCTCACCCATTGAAGGGACAGGGCTAGAGACCCAGTACTTC.

The rearrangement joins TRBV2 to TRBJ2-2; TRBD2 agrees at 7 bases. Germline CDR1 is SNHLY and CDR2 is FYNNEI. The length of the CDR3 is 15 residues. Losses at the gene ends were 11 bases for V and 1 base for J; bases not matched to a gene: 10. CDR3 DNA: TGTGCCTCGCAGCTGGGCGGGAGGAACACCGGGGAGCTGTTTTTT. Translated, it gives CASQLGGRNTGELFF.

This clone has only one observation. Here the CDR3 reads CASSEAPLGPVNTQYF. The CDR3 DNA follows: TGTGCCAGCAGTGAAGCGCCTCTGGGGCCAGTCAATACGCAGTATTTT. This sequence joins TRBV6-1 and TRBJ2-3, with D possibly matching TRBD1 (5 bases). V was shortened by 0 bases and J by 7 bases, with 17 bases between the two germline ends. The CDR3 length is 16 residues. Germline CDR1 is MNHNS and CDR2 is SASEGT.

The J gene is TRBJ1-1, the V gene TRBV7-2; 7 nucleotides line up with TRBD1. The CDR3 runs to 15 residues. CDR1 and CDR2 from the germline V gene are SGHTA and FQGNSA. Trimming took 5 bases from V and 0 from J; bases not matched to a gene: 6. CDR3 sequence reads: CASSRQQGMNTEAFF. DNA for the CDR3: TGTGCCAGCAGCCGCCAACAGGGGATGAACACTGAAGCTTTCTTT.

This sequence joins TRBV3-1 (or the pseudogene TRBV3-2) and TRBJ1-3; D gene unclear. The CDR3 extends over 15 amino acids. Deletions cut 0 bases from V and 4 bases from J, with 10 bases between. Germline-derived CDR1 and CDR2 are LGHDT and YNNKEL (reference sequence). The CDR3: CASSQDISGGNTIYF. CDR3 sequence (DNA): TGTGCCAGCAGCCAAGATATCTCAGGAGGAAACACCATATATTTT.